This entry concerns a single T cell receptor beta chain. Antigen unknown. The same CDR3 is also encoded by other DNA sequences in this sample. The data are from a study of shared clonotypes between healthy human individuals. Study-wide results and limits: Non-shared clonotypes were found to have lower generation probabilities than the clonotypes that were shared by all four of the sorted-subset donors. Rarefaction curves obtained for sorted subsets showed sequencing incomplete despite large depth.

Assay: immunoSEQ multiplex PCR; the TCRdb copy retains only in-frame clones and omits some. Among about 2.3 million clones listed, about 92% were seen once. CDR3 size: 14 residues. Trimming removed 3 bases from V and 7 bases from J; junction bases left unmatched: 5. Germline CDR1 and CDR2: SGHRS and YFSETQ. Sequencing was done on a sample of naive CD4+ T cells from PBMCs. Subset reported: CD45RA+ positively selected. This TCR was sampled from a man aged 18 to 29 in good health. Some clones in this sample may be carry-over from other donors' samples. The rearrangement uses TRBV5-1 and TRBJ1-5; 9 positions agree with TRBD1. This CDR3 reads CASSSGTGNQPQHF. The CDR3, as DNA: TGCGCCAGCAGCTCCGGGACAGGGAACCAGCCCCAGCATTTT.